These T cell receptor beta chains were read from a single sample in a study of shared clonotypes between healthy human individuals. Using immunoSEQ multiplex PCR, the repertoire was profiled, and TCRdb retains in-frame clones only, with some absent. The sample contains roughly 1 million clones, around 78% of which appear only once. Sequencing was performed on memory CD4+ T cells from PBMCs. The origin of the receptors is a young man in good health. Some clones in this sample may be carry-over from other donors' samples. Both conserved end residues are part of each CDR3. Each record gives: V gene, J gene, clone size, CDR3 protein. The size entry is marked missing in some rows and otherwise reads once, few, many or a size class.

TRBV6-6	TRBJ2-1	.	CASTRPGRADNEQFF
TRBV19	TRBJ2-4	.	CASEGSAKNIQYF
TRBV6-1	TRBJ1-5	.	CASSETLQGSPNQPQHF
TRBV30	TRBJ2-7	.	CAWSLVGTGAYEQYF
TRBV28	TRBJ2-6	.	CASRWGETGANVLTF
TRBV7-6	TRBJ1-5	.	CASSSGTGIQPQHF
TRBV4-3	TRBJ1-1	.	CASSQDRGRTVASAFF
TRBV10-3	TRBJ1-3	.	CATNGGTRNTIYF
TRBV27	TRBJ1-5	.	CASSLQGFEQPQHF
TRBV28	TRBJ2-7	.	CASRQPGGGSREQYF
TRBV6-5	TRBJ1-5	.	CASSYFAGQPQHF
TRBV5-4	TRBJ2-3	.	CASSLYRGTSTDTQYF
TRBV10-1	TRBJ2-1	.	CASSGGDYNEQFF
TRBV18	TRBJ2-6	.	CASPERPGRSFSGANVLTF
TRBV5-1	TRBJ2-1	.	CASRPTGGEQFF
TRBV2	TRBJ2-3	.	CASVMTDTQYF
TRBV28	TRBJ1-1	.	CASSLPGQRNTEAFF
TRBV5-1	TRBJ2-1	.	CASNPLASDNEQFF
TRBV6-6	TRBJ1-2	.	CASSYEGRNYGYTF
TRBV7-3	TRBJ2-3	.	CASSVGDFLTDTQYF
TRBV6-1	TRBJ1-4	few	CASGADFSAEKLFF
TRBV7-9	TRBJ1-5	.	CASSLRWDQPQHF
TRBV11-3	TRBJ2-7	.	CASSLDPRGLVEQYF
TRBV29-1	TRBJ1-1	few	CSAKYGGGTEAFF
TRBV5-1	TRBJ1-6	.	CASSLEGGNSPLHF
TRBV5-6	TRBJ2-5	once	CASSDRRVGQETQYF
TRBV11-2	TRBJ2-2	few	CASSFTSGAPGELFF
TRBV5-1	TRBJ1-1	many	CASSDPGGNTEAFF
TRBV30	TRBJ1-5	.	CAWSASEQPQHF
TRBV4-2	TRBJ1-5	.	CASSQGTGRNQPQHF
TRBV7-3	TRBJ2-7	.	CASSSPEAGGHGEQYF
TRBV9	TRBJ2-7	.	CASSDRDNYDEQYF
TRBV30	TRBJ1-5	few	CAWRGQGAAQPQHF
TRBV6-1	TRBJ1-2	.	CASSEDTGGPDYGYTF
TRBV4-2	TRBJ2-3	few	CASSQPGTGTDTQYF
TRBV7-6	TRBJ2-3	.	CASSLVEREAHLTDTQYF
TRBV7-3	TRBJ2-6	.	CASSLGPGAGANVLTF
TRBV9	TRBJ2-7	.	CASSVGLAGPYEQYF
TRBV10-3	TRBJ2-3	.	CAISETDSSTDTQYF
TRBV7-8	TRBJ2-2	.	CASSLVSVGGGINGELFF
TRBV6-5	TRBJ1-5	.	CASSKGYSQPQHF
TRBV5-1	TRBJ1-4	.	CASSTTGWEEKLFF
TRBV7-2	TRBJ2-2	.	CASSLVQLRTANTGELFF
TRBV6-5	TRBJ1-1	.	CASSYRWGREAFF
TRBV29-1	TRBJ2-2	once	CSVERGIDTGELFF
TRBV9	TRBJ2-2	.	CASSGTKNTGELFF
TRBV5-1	TRBJ2-7	.	CASSLAAGGVEEQYF
TRBV28	TRBJ2-3	.	CASSGLAGGTDTQYF
TRBV2	TRBJ1-5	.	CASSFRDRRDSNQPQHF
TRBV5-1	TRBJ1-5	.	CASSPWDRSGPQHF